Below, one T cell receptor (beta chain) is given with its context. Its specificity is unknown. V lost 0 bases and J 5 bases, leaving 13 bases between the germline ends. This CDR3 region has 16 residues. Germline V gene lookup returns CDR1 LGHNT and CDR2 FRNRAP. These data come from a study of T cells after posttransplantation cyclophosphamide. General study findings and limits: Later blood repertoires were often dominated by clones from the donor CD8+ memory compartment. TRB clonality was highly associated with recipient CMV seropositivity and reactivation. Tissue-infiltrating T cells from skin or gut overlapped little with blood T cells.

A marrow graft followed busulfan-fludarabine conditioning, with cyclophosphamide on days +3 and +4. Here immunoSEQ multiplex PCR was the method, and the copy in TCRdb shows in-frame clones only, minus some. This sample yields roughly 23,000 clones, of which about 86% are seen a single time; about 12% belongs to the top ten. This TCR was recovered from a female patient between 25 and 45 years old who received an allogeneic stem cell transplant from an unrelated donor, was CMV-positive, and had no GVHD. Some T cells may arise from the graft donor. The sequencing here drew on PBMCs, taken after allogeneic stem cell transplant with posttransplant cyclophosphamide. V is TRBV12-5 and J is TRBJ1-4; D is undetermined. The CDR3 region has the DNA TGTGCTAGTGGTTTGGTACTGAGGAAAACGAATGAAAAACTGTTTTTT. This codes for CASGLVLRKTNEKLFF.